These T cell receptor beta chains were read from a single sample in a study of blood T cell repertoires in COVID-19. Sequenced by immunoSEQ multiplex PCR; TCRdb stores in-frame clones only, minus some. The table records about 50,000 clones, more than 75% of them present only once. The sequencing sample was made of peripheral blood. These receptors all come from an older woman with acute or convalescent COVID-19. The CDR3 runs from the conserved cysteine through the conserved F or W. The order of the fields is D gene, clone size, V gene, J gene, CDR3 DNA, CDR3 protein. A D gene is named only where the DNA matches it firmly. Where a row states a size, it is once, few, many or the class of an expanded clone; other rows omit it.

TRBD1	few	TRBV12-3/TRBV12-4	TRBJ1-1	TGTGCCACAGGAGACAGGGGCTCTGGGCGAGCTTTCTTT	CATGDRGSGRAFF
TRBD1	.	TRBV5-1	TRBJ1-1	TGCGCCAGCAACAAACCCGGGACAGGGAACACTGAAGCTTTCTTT	CASNKPGTGNTEAFF
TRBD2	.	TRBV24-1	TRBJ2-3	TGTGCCACCAGTGACCGGCGGGGGGTCGGCAGAGATACGCAGTATTTT	CATSDRRGVGRDTQYF
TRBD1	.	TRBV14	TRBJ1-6	TGTGCCAGCAGCCCGCGCCCAGGACAGGGAGCGAATTCACCCCTCCACTTT	CASSPRPGQGANSPLHF
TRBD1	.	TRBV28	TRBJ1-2	TGTGCCAGCAGTTTATCAAGGACAGGGGTGTATGGCTACACCTTC	CASSLSRTGVYGYTF
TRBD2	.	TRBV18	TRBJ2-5	TGTGCCAGCTCACCATCTCGCGGGAGTACCAGAGAGACCCAGTACTTC	CASSPSRGSTRETQYF
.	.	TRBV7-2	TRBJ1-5	TGTGCCAGCAGCTTCGGGGGCAATCAGCCCCAGCATTTT	CASSFGGNQPQHF
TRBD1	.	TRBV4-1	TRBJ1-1	TGCGCCAGCAGCCCCTTTAGGGGGCTCGGCACTGAAGCTTTCTTT	CASSPFRGLGTEAFF
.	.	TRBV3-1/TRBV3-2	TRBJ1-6	TGTGCCAGCTGTCGAAGCGACAATTCACCCCTCCACTTT	CASCRSDNSPLHF
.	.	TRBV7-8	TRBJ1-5	TGTGCCAGCAGCCCAAAAAACCGGGACATATCTAATCAGCCCCAGCATTTT	CASSPKNRDISNQPQHF
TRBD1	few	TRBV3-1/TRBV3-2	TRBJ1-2	TGTGCCAGCAGCCGAGACAGGGCCATGGGTGGCTACACCTTC	CASSRDRAMGGYTF
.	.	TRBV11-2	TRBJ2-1	TGTGCCAGCAGCTTAAGAGTTCAAGCGGGCGCATACAATGAGCAGTTCTTC	CASSLRVQAGAYNEQFF
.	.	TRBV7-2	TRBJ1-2	TGTGCCAGCAGCCCACAGGGTGGCTATGGCTACACCTTC	CASSPQGGYGYTF
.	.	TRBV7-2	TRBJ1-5	TGTGCCAGCAGCTTAGCGTCAACAGGGATACGGAATCAGCCCCAGCATTTT	CASSLASTGIRNQPQHF
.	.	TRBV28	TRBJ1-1	TGTGCCAGCAGTCCCCTCCCTAAACAAGCTTTCTTT	CASSPLPKQAFF
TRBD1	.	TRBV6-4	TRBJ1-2	TGTGCCAGCAGTAAACAGGGGTCGTATGGCTACACCTTC	CASSKQGSYGYTF
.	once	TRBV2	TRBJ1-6	TGTGCCAGCAAAAGCAGCGGACGGGGAAATTCACCCCTCCACTTT	CASKSSGRGNSPLHF
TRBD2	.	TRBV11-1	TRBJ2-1	TGTGCCAGCAGCCCCGGGACTAGTCCGTTCTTC	CASSPGTSPFF
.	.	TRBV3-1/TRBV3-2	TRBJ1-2	TGTGCCAGCAGCCGTTCCGGTGGCTACACCTTC	CASSRSGGYTF
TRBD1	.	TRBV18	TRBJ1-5	TGTGCCAGCTCACTCGACAGGGCCTATCAGCCCCAGCATTTT	CASSLDRAYQPQHF
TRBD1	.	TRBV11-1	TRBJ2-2	TGTGCCAGCAGCTTAGGGGACAGAAACACCGGGGAGCTGTTTTTT	CASSLGDRNTGELFF
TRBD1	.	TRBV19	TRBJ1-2	TGTGCCAGTAGTATATGGACAGGGGATACTGGCTACACCTTC	CASSIWTGDTGYTF
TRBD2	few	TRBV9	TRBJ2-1	TGTGCCAGCAGCGTAGGAAGCGGGAGAATCCCCTACAATGAGCAGTTCTTC	CASSVGSGRIPYNEQFF
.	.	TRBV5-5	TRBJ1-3	TGTGCCAGCAGCTTATACGGGGATCCCGGAAACACCATATATTTT	CASSLYGDPGNTIYF
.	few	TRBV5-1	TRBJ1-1	TGCGCCAGCAGCCAACAGGGAGTGGGCACTGAAGCTTTCTTT	CASSQQGVGTEAFF
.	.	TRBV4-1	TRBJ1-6	TGCGCCAGCATGCCTCCGGGGAAGGGTTCTTCACCCCTCCACTTT	CASMPPGKGSSPLHF
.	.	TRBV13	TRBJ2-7	TGTGCCAGCAGCCCGCAGCGAACGCCCTTCGGTCGCCCCTACGAGCAGTACTTC	CASSPQRTPFGRPYEQYF
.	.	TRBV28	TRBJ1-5	TGTGCCAGCACCTCCGGCTGGAGGGGCGGCAATCAGCCCCAGCATTTT	CASTSGWRGGNQPQHF
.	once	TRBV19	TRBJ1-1	TGTGCCAGTAGTATCGTAGCAGGGATGAGCACTGAAGCTTTCTTT	CASSIVAGMSTEAFF
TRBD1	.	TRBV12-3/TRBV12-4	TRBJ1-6	TGTGCCACAAAAAGGGGACAGGGAGCACCCCTCCACTTT	CATKRGQGAPLHF
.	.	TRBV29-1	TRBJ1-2	TGCAGCGTTTTCAGTGCTAACTATGGCTACACCTTC	CSVFSANYGYTF
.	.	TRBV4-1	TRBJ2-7	TGCGCCAGCAGCCAAACGTACGATCCGAGACAGAGGTACGAGCAGTACTTC	CASSQTYDPRQRYEQYF